Only a few counts were recorded for the clone carrying this TCR beta chain. This specimen comes from a study of blood T cell repertoires in COVID-19. Looking at the study overall: Collection of acute and convalescent COVID-19 samples took place in the United States, Italy and Spain.

Unmatched junction bases numbered 9, after V lost 2 bases and J lost 2 bases. Germline V gene sequence: CDR1 LGHNA, CDR2 YNFKEQ. The CDR3 contains 17 residues. Original analysis: Nucleated cell number was recorded as an estimate derived from reference gene primer amplification. Here immunoSEQ multiplex PCR was the method, and the copy in TCRdb shows in-frame clones only, minus some. The V and J calls and clone size are taken from that table; D and trimming were inferred from the DNA. Counted here are 300,000 to 500,000 clones, around 87% occurring once; the ten biggest clones make up approximately 0.96%.

The J gene is TRBJ2-7, the V gene TRBV4-2; 10 bases map to TRBD1. Material: PBMCs or T cells enriched from blood (not recorded which). This sequence originates from a woman aged 25-40 years with acute COVID-19. Here the CDR3 reads CASSQLSGTGDTYEQYF. Here the CDR3 DNA reads TGTGCCAGCAGCCAACTTTCCGGGACAGGGGACACCTACGAGCAGTACTTC.